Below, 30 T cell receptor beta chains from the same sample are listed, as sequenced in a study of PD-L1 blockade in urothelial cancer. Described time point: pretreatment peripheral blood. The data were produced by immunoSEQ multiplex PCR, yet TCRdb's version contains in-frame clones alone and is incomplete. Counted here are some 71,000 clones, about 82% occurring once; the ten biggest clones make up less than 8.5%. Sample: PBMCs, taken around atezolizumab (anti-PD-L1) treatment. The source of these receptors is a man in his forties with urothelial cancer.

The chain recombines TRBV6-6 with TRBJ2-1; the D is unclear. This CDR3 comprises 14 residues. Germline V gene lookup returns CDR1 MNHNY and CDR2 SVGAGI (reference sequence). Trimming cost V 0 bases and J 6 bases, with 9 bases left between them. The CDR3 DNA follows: TGTGCCAGCAGTTACTCAGCTAGAAGCAATGAGCAGTTCTTC. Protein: CASSYSARSNEQFF.

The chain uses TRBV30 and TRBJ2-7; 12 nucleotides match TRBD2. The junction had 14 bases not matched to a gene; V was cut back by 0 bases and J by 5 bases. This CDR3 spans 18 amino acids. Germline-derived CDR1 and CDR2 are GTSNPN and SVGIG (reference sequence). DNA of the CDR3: TGTGCCTGGAGTGTACGGCGGCTAGCGGGAGGGCCCAGCCACGAGCAGTACTTC. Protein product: CAWSVRRLAGGPSHEQYF.

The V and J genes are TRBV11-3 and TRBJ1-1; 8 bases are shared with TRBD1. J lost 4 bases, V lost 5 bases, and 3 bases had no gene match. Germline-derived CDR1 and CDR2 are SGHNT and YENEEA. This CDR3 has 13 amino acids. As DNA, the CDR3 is TGTGCCAGCAGCCCTACAGGGGGCACTGAAGCTTTCTTT. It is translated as CASSPTGGTEAFF.

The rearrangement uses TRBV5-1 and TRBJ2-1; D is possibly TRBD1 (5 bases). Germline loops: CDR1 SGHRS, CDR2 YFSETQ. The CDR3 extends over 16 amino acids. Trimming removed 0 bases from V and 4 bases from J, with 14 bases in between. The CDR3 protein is CASSLADKILYNEQFF. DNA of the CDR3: TGCGCCAGCAGCTTGGCGGACAAAATATTATACAATGAGCAGTTCTTC.

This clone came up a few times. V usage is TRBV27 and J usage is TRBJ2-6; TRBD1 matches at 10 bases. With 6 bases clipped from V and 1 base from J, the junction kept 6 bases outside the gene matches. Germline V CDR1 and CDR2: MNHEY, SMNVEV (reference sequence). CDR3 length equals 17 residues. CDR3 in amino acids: CASSPRQGASGANVLTF. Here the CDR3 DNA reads TGTGCCAGCAGCCCGAGACAGGGGGCTTCTGGGGCCAACGTCCTGACTTTC.

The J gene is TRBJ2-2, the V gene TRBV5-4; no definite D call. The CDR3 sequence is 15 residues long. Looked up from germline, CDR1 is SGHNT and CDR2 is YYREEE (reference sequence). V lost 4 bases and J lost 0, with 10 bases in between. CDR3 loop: CASSGGASNTGELFF. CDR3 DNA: TGTGCCAGCAGCGGCGGAGCGTCGAACACCGGGGAGCTGTTTTTT. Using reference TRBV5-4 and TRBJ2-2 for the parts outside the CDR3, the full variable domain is ETGVTQSPTHLIKTRGQQVTLRCSSQSGHNTVSWYQQALGQGPQFIFQYYREEENGRGNFPPRFSGLQFPNYSSELNVNALELDDSALYLCASSGGASNTGELFFGEGSRLTVL.

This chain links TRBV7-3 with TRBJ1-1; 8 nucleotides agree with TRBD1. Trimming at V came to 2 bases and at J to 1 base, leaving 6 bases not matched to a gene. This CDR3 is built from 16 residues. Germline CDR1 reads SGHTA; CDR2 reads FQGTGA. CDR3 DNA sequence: TGTGCCAGCAGCTTAGGACAGGGAGGATGGAACACTGAAGCTTTCTTT. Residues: CASSLGQGGWNTEAFF.

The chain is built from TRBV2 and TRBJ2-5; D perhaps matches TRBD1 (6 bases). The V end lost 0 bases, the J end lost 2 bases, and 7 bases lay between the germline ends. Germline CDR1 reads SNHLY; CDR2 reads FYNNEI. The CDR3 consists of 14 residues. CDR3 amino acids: CASSEARGQETQYF. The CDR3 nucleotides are TGTGCCAGCAGTGAAGCAAGGGGGCAAGAGACCCAGTACTTC.

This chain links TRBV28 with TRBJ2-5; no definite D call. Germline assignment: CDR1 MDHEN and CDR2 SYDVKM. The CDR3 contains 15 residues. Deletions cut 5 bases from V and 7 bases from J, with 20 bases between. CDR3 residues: CASSANPPAPATQYF. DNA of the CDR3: TGTGCCAGCAGTGCGAATCCCCCCGCCCCCGCGACCCAGTACTTC.

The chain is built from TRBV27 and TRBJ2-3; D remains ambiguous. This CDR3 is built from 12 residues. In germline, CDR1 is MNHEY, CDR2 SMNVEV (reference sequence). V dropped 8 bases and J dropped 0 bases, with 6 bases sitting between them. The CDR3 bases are TGTGCCAGCGGCTTTAGCACAGATACGCAGTATTTT. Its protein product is CASGFSTDTQYF.

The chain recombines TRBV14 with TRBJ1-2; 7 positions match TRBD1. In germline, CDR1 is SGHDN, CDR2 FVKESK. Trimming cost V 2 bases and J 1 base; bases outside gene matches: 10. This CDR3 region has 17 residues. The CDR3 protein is CASSQQTGHRLNYGYTF. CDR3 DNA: TGTGCCAGCAGCCAACAGACAGGGCACAGGCTTAACTATGGCTACACCTTC.

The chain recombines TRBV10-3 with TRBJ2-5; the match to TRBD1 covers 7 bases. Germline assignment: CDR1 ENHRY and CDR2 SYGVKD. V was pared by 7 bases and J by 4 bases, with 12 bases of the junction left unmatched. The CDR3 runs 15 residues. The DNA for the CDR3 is TGTGCCATCATGACCGAGACAGGGCTTGCAGAGACCCAGTACTTC. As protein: CAIMTETGLAETQYF.

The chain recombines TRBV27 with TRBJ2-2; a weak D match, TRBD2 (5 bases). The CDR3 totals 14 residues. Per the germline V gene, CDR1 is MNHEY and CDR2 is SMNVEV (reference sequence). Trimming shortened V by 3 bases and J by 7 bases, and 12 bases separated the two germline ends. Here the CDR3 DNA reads TGTGCCAGCAGTTTCGAGCCCCGGGGCGGGGAGCTGTTTTTT. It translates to CASSFEPRGGELFF.

In DNA form, the CDR3 reads TGTGCCAGCACCAGACAGGGGGGCTCCTACGAGCAGTACTTC. Translation gives CASTRQGGSYEQYF. The J gene is TRBJ2-7, the V gene TRBV28; 9 bases fit TRBD1. The length of the CDR3 is 14 residues. From germline, CDR1 is MDHEN and CDR2 SYDVKM. The V and J ends lost 7 bases and 0 bases, in that order; junction bases with no gene match: 4.

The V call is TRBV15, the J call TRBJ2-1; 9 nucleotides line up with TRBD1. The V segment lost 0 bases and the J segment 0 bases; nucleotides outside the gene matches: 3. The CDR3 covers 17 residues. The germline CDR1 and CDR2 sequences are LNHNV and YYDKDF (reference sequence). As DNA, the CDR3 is TGTGCCACCAGCAGAGAACGGGGACAGGGCTCCTACAATGAGCAGTTCTTC. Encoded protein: CATSRERGQGSYNEQFF.

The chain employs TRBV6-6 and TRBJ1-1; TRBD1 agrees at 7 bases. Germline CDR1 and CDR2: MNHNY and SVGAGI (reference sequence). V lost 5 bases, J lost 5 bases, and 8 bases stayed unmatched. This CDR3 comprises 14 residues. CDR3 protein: CASSTKGAETEAFF. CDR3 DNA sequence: TGTGCCAGCAGTACTAAGGGGGCGGAAACTGAAGCTTTCTTT.

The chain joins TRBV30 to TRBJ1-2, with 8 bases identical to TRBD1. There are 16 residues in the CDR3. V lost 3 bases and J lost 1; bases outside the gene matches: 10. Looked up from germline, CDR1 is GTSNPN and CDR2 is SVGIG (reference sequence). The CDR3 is CAWSGQGSGVNYGYTF. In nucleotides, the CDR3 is TGTGCCTGGAGCGGACAGGGCTCGGGGGTTAACTATGGCTACACCTTC.

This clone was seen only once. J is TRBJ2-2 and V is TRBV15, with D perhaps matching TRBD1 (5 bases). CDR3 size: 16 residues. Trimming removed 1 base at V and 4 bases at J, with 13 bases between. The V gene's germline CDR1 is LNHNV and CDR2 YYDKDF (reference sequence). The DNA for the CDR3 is TGTGCCACCAGCAGAGCAAACAGGTGGGGCACCGGGGAGCTGTTTTTT. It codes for CATSRANRWGTGELFF.

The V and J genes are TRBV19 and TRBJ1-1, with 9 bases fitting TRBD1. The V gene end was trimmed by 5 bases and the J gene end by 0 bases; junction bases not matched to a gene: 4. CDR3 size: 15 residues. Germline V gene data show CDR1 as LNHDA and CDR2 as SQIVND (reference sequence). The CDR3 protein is CASSGTGSVNTEAFF. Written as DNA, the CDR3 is TGTGCCAGTAGTGGGACAGGGTCCGTGAACACTGAAGCTTTCTTT.

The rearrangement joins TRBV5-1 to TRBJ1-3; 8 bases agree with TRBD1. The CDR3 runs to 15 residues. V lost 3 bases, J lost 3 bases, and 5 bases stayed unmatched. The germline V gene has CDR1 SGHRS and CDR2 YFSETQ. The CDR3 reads CASSSSGGGGNTIYF. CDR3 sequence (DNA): TGCGCCAGCAGCTCCTCAGGGGGCGGTGGAAACACCATATATTTT. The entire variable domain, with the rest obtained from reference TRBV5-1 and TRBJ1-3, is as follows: KAGVTQTPRYLIKTRGQQVTLSCSPISGHRSVSWYQQTPGQGLQFLFEYFSETQRNKGNFPGRFSGRQFSNSRSEMNVSTLELGDSALYLCASSSSGGGGNTIYFGEGSWLTVV.

CDR3 DNA: TGTGCCACCCGAGATCAGGCCGTCTCTGGAAACACCATATATTTT. It specifies CATRDQAVSGNTIYF. V gene TRBV15 combines with J gene TRBJ1-3, with D hard to call. Trimming took off 8 bases at V and 0 bases at J, with 14 bases between the two ends. This CDR3 is built from 15 residues. Germline V gives CDR1 LNHNV, CDR2 YYDKDF (reference sequence).

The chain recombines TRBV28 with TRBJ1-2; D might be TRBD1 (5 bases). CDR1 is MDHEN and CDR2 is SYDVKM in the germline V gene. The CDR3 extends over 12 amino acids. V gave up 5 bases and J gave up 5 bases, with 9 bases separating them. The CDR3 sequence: CASSPQVYGYTF. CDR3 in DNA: TGTGCCAGCAGTCCACAGGTTTATGGCTACACCTTC.

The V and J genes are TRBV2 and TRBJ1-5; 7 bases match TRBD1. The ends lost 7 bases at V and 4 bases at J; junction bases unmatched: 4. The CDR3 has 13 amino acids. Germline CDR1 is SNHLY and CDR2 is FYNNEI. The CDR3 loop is CASMGQRNQPQHF. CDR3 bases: TGTGCCAGCATGGGACAGAGGAATCAGCCCCAGCATTTT.

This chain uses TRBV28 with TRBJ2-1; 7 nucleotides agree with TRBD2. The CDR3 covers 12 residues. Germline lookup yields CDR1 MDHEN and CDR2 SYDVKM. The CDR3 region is CVVARGVNEQFF. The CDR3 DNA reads TGTGTAGTAGCCCGGGGGGTGAATGAGCAGTTCTTC.

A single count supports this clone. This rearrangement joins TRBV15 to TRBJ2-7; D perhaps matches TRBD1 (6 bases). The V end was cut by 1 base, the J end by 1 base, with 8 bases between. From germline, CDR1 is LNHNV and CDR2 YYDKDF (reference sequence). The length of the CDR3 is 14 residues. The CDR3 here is CATSRGQESYEQYF. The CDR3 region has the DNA TGTGCCACCAGCAGAGGACAGGAATCCTACGAGCAGTACTTC.

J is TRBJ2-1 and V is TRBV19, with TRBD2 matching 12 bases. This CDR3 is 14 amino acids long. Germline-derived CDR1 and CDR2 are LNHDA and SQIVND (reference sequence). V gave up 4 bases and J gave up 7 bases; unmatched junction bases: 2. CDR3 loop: CASSRLAGVNEQFF. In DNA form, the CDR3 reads TGTGCCAGTAGTAGACTAGCGGGAGTTAATGAGCAGTTCTTC.

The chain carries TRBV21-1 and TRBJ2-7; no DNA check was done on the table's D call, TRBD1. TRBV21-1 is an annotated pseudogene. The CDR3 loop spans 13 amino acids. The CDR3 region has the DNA TGTGCCAGCAGTCCGGGACAGGGTTACGAGCAGTACTTC. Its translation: CASSPGQGYEQYF.

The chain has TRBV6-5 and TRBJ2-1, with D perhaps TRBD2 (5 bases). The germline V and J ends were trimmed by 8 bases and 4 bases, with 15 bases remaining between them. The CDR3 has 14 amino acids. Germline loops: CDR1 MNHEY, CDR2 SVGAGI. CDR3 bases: TGTGCCAGCGCGAAGAAGGACTGGTACAATGAGCAGTTCTTC. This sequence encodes CASAKKDWYNEQFF.

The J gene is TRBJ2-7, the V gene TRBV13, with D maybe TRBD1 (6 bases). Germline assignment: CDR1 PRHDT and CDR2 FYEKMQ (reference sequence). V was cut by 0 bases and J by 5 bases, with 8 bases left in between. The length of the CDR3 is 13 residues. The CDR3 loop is CASSLGTGDEQYF. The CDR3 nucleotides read TGTGCCAGCAGCTTAGGGACAGGCGACGAGCAGTACTTC.

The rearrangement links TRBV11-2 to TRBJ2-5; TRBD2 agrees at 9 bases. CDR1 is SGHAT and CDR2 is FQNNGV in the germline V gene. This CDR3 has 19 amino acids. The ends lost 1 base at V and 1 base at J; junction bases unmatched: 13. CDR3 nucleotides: TGTGCCAGCAGCTTAGTACTCGGTCGAGCGGGAGGACTCCAAGAGACCCAGTACTTC. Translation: CASSLVLGRAGGLQETQYF.